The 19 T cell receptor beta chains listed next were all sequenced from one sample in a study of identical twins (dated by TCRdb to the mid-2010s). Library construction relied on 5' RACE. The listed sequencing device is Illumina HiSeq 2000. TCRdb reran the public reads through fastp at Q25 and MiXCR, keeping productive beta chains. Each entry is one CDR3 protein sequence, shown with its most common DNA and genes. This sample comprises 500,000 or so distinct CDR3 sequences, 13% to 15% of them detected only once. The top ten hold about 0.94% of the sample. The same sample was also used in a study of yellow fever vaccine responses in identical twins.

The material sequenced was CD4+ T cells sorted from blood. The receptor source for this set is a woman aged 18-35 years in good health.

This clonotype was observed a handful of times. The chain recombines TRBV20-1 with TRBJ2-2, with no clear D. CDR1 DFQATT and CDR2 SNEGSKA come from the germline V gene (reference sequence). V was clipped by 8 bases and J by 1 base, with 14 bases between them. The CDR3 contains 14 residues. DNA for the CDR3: TGCAGTCCAAGGGCCTACCTGAACACCGGGGAGCTGTTTTTT. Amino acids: CSPRAYLNTGELFF.

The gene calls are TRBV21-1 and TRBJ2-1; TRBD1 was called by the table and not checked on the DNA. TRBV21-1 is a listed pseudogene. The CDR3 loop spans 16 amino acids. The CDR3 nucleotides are TGTGCCAGCAGCAAAATGAGGGGGCTGGGATACAATGAGCAGTTCTTC. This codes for CASSKMRGLGYNEQFF.

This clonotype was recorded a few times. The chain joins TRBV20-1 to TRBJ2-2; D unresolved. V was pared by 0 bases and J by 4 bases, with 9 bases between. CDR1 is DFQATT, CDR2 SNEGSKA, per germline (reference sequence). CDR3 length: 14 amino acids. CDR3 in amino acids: CSARDRGATGELFF. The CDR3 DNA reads TGCAGTGCTAGAGATAGAGGAGCCACCGGGGAGCTGTTTTTT.

The CDR3 is CSAPRGGTLSSYEQYF. The DNA of the CDR3 is TGCAGTGCTCCCCGGGGGGGGACCCTTAGCTCCTACGAGCAGTACTTC. V is TRBV20-1 and J is TRBJ2-7, with 8 bases identical to TRBD2. V trimming: 5 bases; J trimming: 0 bases; junction bases outside the gene matches: 12. This CDR3 has 16 amino acids. Germline assignment: CDR1 DFQATT and CDR2 SNEGSKA (reference sequence).

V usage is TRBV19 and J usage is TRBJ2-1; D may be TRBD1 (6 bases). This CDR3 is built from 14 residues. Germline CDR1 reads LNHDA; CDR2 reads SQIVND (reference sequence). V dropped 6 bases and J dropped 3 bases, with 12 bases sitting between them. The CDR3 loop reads CASSLQGVYNEQFF. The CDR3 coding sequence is TGTGCCAGTAGCCTACAGGGTGTCTACAATGAGCAGTTCTTC.

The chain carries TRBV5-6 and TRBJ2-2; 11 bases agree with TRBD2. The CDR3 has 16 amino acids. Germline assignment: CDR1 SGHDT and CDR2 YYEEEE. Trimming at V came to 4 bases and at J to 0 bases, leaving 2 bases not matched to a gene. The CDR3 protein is CASSLSGGANTGELFF. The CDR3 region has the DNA TGTGCCAGCAGCCTTAGCGGGGGGGCGAACACCGGGGAGCTGTTTTTT.

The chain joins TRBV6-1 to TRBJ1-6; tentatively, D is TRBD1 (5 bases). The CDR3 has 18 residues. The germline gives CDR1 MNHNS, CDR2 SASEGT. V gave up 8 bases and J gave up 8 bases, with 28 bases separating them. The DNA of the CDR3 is TGTGCCAGCGCCCGGGGAGCCAAGACCCCAGGGACGGATTCACCCCTCCACTTT. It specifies CASARGAKTPGTDSPLHF.

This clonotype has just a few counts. Here the CDR3 DNA reads TGTGCCACCACAGGGGGAAGTCAGCCCCAGCATTTT. As protein: CATTGGSQPQHF. The V gene is TRBV28, the J gene TRBJ1-5; 8 positions match TRBD1. The germline gives CDR1 MDHEN, CDR2 SYDVKM. The CDR3 has 12 residues. V was clipped by 10 bases and J by 6 bases; unmatched bases: 5.

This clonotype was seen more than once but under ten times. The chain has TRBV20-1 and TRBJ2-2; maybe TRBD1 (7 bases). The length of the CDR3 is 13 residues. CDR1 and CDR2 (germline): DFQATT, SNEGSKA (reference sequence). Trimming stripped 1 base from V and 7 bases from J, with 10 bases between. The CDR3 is CSARARGDGELFF. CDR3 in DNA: TGCAGTGCTAGAGCCAGGGGGGACGGGGAGCTGTTTTTT.

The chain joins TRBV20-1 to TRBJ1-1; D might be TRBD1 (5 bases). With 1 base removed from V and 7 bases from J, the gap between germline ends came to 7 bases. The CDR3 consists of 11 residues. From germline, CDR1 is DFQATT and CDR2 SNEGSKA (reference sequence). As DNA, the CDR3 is TGCAGTGCTAGAGGACAGCTTGAAGCTTTCTTT. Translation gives CSARGQLEAFF.

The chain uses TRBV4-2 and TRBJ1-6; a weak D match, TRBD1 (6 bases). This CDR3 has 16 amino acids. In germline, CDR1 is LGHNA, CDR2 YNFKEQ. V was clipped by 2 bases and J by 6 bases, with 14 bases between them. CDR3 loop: CASSQPDREANSPLHF. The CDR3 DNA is TGTGCCAGCAGCCAACCGGACAGAGAGGCTAATTCACCCCTCCACTTT.

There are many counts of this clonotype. The DNA of the CDR3 is TGCAGTGCTAGAGAGATCGGACAGACTTCCTACGAGCAGTACTTC. Amino acids: CSAREIGQTSYEQYF. The gene calls are TRBV20-1 and TRBJ2-7; D might be TRBD1 (6 bases). Germline CDR1 is DFQATT and CDR2 is SNEGSKA (reference sequence). This CDR3 spans 15 amino acids. V was clipped by 0 bases and J by 1 base, with 13 bases between them.

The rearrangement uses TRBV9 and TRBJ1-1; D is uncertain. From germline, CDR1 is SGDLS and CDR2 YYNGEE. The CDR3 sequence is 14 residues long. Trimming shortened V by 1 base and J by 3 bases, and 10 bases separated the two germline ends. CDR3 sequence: CASSVSRYHTEAFF. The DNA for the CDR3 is TGTGCCAGCAGCGTATCGCGGTATCACACTGAAGCTTTCTTT.

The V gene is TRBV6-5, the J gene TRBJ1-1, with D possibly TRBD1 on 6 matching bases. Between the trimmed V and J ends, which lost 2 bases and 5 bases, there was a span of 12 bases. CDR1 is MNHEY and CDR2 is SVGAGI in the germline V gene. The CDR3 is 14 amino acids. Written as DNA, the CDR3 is TGTGCCAGCAGTTACGGGGGCCGGGTTACTGAAGCTTTCTTT. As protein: CASSYGGRVTEAFF.

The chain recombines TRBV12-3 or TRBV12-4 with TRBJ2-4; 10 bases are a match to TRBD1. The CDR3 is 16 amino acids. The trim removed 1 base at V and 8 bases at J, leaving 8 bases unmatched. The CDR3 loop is CASSLGLPGQGYIQYF. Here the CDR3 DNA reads TGTGCCAGCAGTTTAGGGCTTCCGGGACAGGGGTACATTCAGTACTTC.

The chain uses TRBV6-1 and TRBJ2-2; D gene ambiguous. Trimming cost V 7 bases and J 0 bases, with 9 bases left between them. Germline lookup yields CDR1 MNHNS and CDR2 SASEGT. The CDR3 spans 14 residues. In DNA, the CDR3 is TGTGCCAGCATCGAATCCCCGAACACCGGGGAGCTGTTTTTT. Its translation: CASIESPNTGELFF.

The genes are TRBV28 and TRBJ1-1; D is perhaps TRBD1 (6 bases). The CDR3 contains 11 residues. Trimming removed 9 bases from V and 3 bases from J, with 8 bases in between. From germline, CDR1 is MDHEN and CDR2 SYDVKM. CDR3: CARDRDTEAFF. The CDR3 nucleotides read TGTGCCAGGGACAGAGACACTGAAGCTTTCTTT.

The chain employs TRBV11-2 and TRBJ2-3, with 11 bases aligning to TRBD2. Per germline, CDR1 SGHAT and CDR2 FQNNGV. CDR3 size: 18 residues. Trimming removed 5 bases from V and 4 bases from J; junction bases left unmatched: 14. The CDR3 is CASSPRGGSGGAADTQYF. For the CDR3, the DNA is TGTGCCAGCAGCCCTCGAGGGGGTAGCGGGGGGGCCGCAGATACGCAGTATTTT.

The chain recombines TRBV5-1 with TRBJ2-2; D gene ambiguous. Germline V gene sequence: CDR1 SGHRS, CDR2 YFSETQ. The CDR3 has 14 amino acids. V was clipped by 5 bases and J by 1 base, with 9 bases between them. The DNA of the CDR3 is TGCGCCAGCAGGACCTGGGGGAACACCGGGGAGCTGTTTTTT. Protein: CASRTWGNTGELFF.